This TCR beta chain is drawn from a study of blood T cell repertoires in COVID-19. The wider study: Samples taken during acute and convalescent COVID-19 were collected in the United States, Italy and Spain.

Source study methods: Reference gene primer amplification in the assay estimated nucleated cell counts. Here immunoSEQ multiplex PCR was the method, and the copy in TCRdb shows in-frame clones only, minus some. V, J and clone size derive from that table, while D and trimming were established from the DNA sequence. Of 330,000 or so clones in the sample, roughly 87% were seen once. Germline assignment: CDR1 MNHEY and CDR2 SVGAGI. The CDR3 runs 12 residues. Germline trimming cut 6 bases from V and 4 bases from J; bases unmatched to any gene: 1. This sequence joins TRBV6-5 and TRBJ1-2, with 8 bases lining up with TRBD1. Sequencing was performed on peripheral blood. The TCR comes from a woman in her fifties or sixties with COVID-19, enrolled during active disease. Here the CDR3 DNA reads TGTGCCAGCAGCGGGACAGGCTATGGCTACACCTTC. Its protein is CASSGTGYGYTF.